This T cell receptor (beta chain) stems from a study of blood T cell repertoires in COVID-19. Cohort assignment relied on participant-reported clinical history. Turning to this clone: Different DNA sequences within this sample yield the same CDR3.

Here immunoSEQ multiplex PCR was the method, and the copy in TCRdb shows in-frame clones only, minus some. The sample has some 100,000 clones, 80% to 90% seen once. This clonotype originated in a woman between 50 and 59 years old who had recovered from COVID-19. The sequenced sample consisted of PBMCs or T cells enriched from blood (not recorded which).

CDR3 residues: CASSFGRGGYTF. The CDR3 DNA sequence: TGTGCCAGCAGTTTTGGAAGGGGTGGCTACACCTTC. The chain carries TRBV12-3 or TRBV12-4 and TRBJ1-2; tentatively, D is TRBD1 (5 bases). The CDR3 is 12 amino acids. Trimming cost V 3 bases and J 7 bases, with 9 bases left between them.